A single sample gave rise to the 29 T cell receptor beta chains below, sequenced in a study of blood T cell repertoires in COVID-19. The protocol was immunoSEQ multiplex PCR, while the TCRdb copy is restricted to in-frame clones and leaves out a portion. The sample lists approximately 69,000 clones; approximately 86% were seen once. The sequenced material came from peripheral blood. The receptor source for this set is a human donor in a cohort sampled during active COVID-19.

CDR3 loop: CATSRDLSGGSQDTQYF. The CDR3 nucleotides read TGTGCCACCAGCAGAGATTTGTCCGGGGGAAGTCAAGATACGCAGTATTTT. The V gene is TRBV15, the J gene TRBJ2-3; D perhaps matches TRBD2 (6 bases). CDR1 is LNHNV and CDR2 is YYDKDF in the germline V gene (reference sequence). V shed 0 bases and J shed 5 bases, with 18 bases lying between them. The CDR3 loop spans 17 amino acids.

The chain recombines TRBV2 with TRBJ2-3; TRBD1 matches at 7 bases. Germline V lookup: CDR1 SNHLY, CDR2 FYNNEI. This CDR3 region has 14 residues. V lost 7 bases to trimming and J lost 3 bases; unmatched junction nucleotides: 7. CDR3 in amino acids: CASTQGFWTDTQYF. CDR3 in DNA: TGTGCCAGCACACAGGGGTTTTGGACAGATACGCAGTATTTT.

The V and J genes are TRBV4-3 and TRBJ1-1; 7 bases are a match to TRBD1. Germline-derived CDR1 and CDR2 are LGHNA and YSLEER. Trimming removed 1 base from V and 7 bases from J; junction bases left unmatched: 9. CDR3 length: 15 residues. Here the CDR3 DNA reads TGCGCCAGCAGCCAAGCTTCCGGGACAGCGAGTGAAGCTTTCTTT. It yields the protein CASSQASGTASEAFF.

This clone was seen a few times. J is TRBJ2-1 and V is TRBV6-4; TRBD1 might be the D (8 bases). Germline V CDR1 and CDR2: MRHNA, SNTAGT. CDR3 size: 14 residues. V was trimmed by 2 bases and J by 8 bases, leaving 13 bases between them. For the CDR3, the DNA is TGTGCCAGCAGTGACGGTACAGGGGGGGATGAGCAGTTCTTC. Translated, it gives CASSDGTGGDEQFF.

This clone was seen a single time. The chain employs TRBV24-1 and TRBJ2-2; 7 bases map to TRBD2. The CDR3 contains 15 residues. V lost 9 bases to trimming and J lost 0 bases; unmatched junction nucleotides: 6. Germline V gene sequence: CDR1 KGHDR, CDR2 SFDVKD. This CDR3 is CATSSGRANTGELFF. The CDR3 DNA reads TGTGCCACCTCCTCAGGGAGGGCGAACACCGGGGAGCTGTTTTTT.

In this sample, this clone turned up a few times. V is TRBV5-1 and J is TRBJ2-2; no clear D. Per germline, CDR1 SGHRS and CDR2 YFSETQ. V was pared by 4 bases and J by 0 bases, with 7 bases between. The CDR3 spans 14 residues. The CDR3 reads CASSPSSNTGELFF. As DNA, the CDR3 is TGCGCCAGCAGCCCCTCTTCGAACACCGGGGAGCTGTTTTTT.

The genes are TRBV7-2 and TRBJ2-5, with 7 bases aligning to TRBD1. From germline, CDR1 is SGHTA and CDR2 FQGNSA. V trimming: 5 bases; J trimming: 1 base; junction bases outside the gene matches: 4. This CDR3 contains 14 residues. CDR3 in DNA: TGTGCCAGCAGCCCTTGGGACAGCCAAGAGACCCAGTACTTC. Translating gives CASSPWDSQETQYF.

As to this clone: One end of the junction fails to match germline, which may point to a read error. The chain uses TRBV2 and TRBJ2-2; maybe TRBD1 (5 bases). Germline CDR1 and CDR2: SNHLY and FYNNEI. The CDR3 spans 14 residues. CDR3 in amino acids: CASSEGAAPGELFF. The CDR3 DNA sequence: TGTGCCAGCAGCGAAGGGGCAGCACCCGGGGAGCTGTTTTTT.

In its sample, this clone was seen a few times. The V call is TRBV2, the J call TRBJ1-1, with a possible D match to TRBD1 (5 bases). The CDR3 spans 13 residues. With 5 bases removed from V and 1 base from J, the gap between germline ends came to 8 bases. CDR1 is SNHLY and CDR2 is FYNNEI in the germline V gene. This chain's CDR3 is CASSRQKNTEAFF. CDR3 DNA: TGTGCCAGCAGTCGACAGAAGAACACTGAAGCTTTCTTT.

This rearrangement joins TRBV30 to TRBJ1-2; 8 bases are shared with TRBD1. This CDR3 spans 14 amino acids. Germline V gene sequence: CDR1 GTSNPN, CDR2 SVGIG (reference sequence). With 3 bases clipped from V and 4 bases from J, the junction kept 7 bases outside the gene matches. The CDR3 DNA reads TGTGCCTGGAGGGTTTCCCAGGGGGCCTATGGCTACACCTTC. Its protein product is CAWRVSQGAYGYTF. The whole variable domain, filled in from reference TRBV30 and TRBJ1-2, reads SQTIHQWPATLVQPVGSPLSLECTVEGTSNPNLYWYRQAAGRGLQLLFYSVGIGQISSEVPQNLSASRPQDRQFILSSKKLLLSDSGFYLCAWRVSQGAYGYTFGSGTRLTVV.

The rearrangement uses TRBV6-2 or TRBV6-3 and TRBJ1-5, with TRBD1 identical over 7 bases. The junction had 3 bases not matched to a gene; V was cut back by 4 bases and J by 6 bases. The CDR3 has 13 amino acids. Germline CDR1 is MNHEY and CDR2 is SVGEGT. The CDR3 sequence: CASSSDRAQPQHF. The CDR3 DNA reads as TGTGCCAGCAGTTCCGACAGGGCTCAGCCCCAGCATTTT.

The chain uses TRBV9 and TRBJ2-5, with D perhaps TRBD2 (7 bases). Germline lookup yields CDR1 SGDLS and CDR2 YYNGEE. Trimming stripped 0 bases from V and 5 bases from J, with 14 bases between. The CDR3 has 15 amino acids. This CDR3 reads CASSVGVGGGETQYF. DNA of the CDR3: TGTGCCAGCAGCGTAGGGGTCGGCGGGGGCGAGACCCAGTACTTC. The full variable domain, its missing parts supplied by reference TRBV9 and TRBJ2-5, is DSGVTQTPKHLITATGQRVTLRCSPRSGDLSVYWYQQSLDQGLQFLIQYYNGEERAKGNILERFSAQQFPDLHSELNLSSLELGDSALYFCASSVGVGGGETQYFGPGTRLLVL.

This chain links TRBV18 with TRBJ1-3; D might be TRBD1 (5 bases). The CDR3 has 14 amino acids. V was cut by 0 bases and J by 2 bases, with 5 bases left in between. The germline V gene has CDR1 KGHSH and CDR2 LQKENI. The CDR3 DNA is TGTGCCAGCTCACCACCGACAGCTGGAAACACCATATATTTT. Protein sequence: CASSPPTAGNTIYF.

The CDR3 spells CAISAGNQPQHF. As DNA, the CDR3 is TGTGCCATCAGTGCAGGGAACCAGCCCCAGCATTTT. The genes are TRBV10-3 and TRBJ1-5; a possible D gene is TRBD1 (5 bases). Germline CDR1 and CDR2: ENHRY and SYGVKD. The CDR3 contains 12 residues. V lost 4 bases and J 7 bases, leaving 8 bases between the germline ends.

V and J are TRBV19 and TRBJ2-1; the D is unclear. CDR1 and CDR2 from the germline V gene are LNHDA and SQIVND (reference sequence). Trimming shortened V by 9 bases and J by 5 bases, and 17 bases separated the two germline ends. The CDR3 is 14 residues long. CDR3 coding DNA: TGTGCCAGCAGCATTCTTAGCAGACACAATGAGCAGTTCTTC. This encodes CASSILSRHNEQFF. The full variable domain, its missing parts supplied by reference TRBV19 and TRBJ2-1, is DGGITQSPKYLFRKEGQNVTLSCEQNLNHDAMYWYRQDPGQGLRLIYYSQIVNDFQKGDIAEGYSVSREKKESFPLTVTSAQKNPTAFYLCASSILSRHNEQFFGPGTRLTVL.

The chain links TRBV5-1 to TRBJ2-7; D possibly corresponds to TRBD2 (5 bases). This CDR3 contains 14 residues. Germline V gene data show CDR1 as SGHRS and CDR2 as YFSETQ. V lost 3 bases to trimming and J lost 4 bases, with 14 bases between them. CDR3 protein: CASSSTPSGYEQYF. CDR3 bases: TGCGCCAGCAGCTCCACTCCCTCGGGGTACGAGCAGTACTTC.

This chain connects TRBV19 to TRBJ1-5; D is unclear. Looked up from germline, CDR1 is LNHDA and CDR2 is SQIVND (reference sequence). Trimming removed 8 bases at V and 6 bases at J, with 11 bases between. There are 12 residues in the CDR3. CDR3 DNA: TGTGCCAGTGATTGGGCTGGTCAGCCCCAGCATTTT. This translates into CASDWAGQPQHF.

The chain is built from TRBV21-1 and TRBJ1-2; TRBD1 is taken as the D call from the table, unchecked against the DNA. TRBV21-1 is recorded as a pseudogene. The CDR3 has 17 residues. The CDR3 DNA reads TGTGCCAGCAGCAATTCCCCCCGACAGTTAGCTAACTATGGCTACACCTTC. As protein: CASSNSPRQLANYGYTF.

As DNA, the CDR3 is TGCGCCAGCGCCCCGGGGGGGGAGGGCACAGATACGCAGTATTTT. Protein sequence: CASAPGGEGTDTQYF. This chain uses TRBV5-1 with TRBJ2-3; 8 bases match TRBD2. Germline trimming cut 7 bases from V and 1 base from J; bases unmatched to any gene: 8. The CDR3 loop spans 15 amino acids. Germline V lookup: CDR1 SGHRS, CDR2 YFSETQ. Supplemented by reference TRBV5-1 and TRBJ2-3, the full variable domain reads KAGVTQTPRYLIKTRGQQVTLSCSPISGHRSVSWYQQTPGQGLQFLFEYFSETQRNKGNFPGRFSGRQFSNSRSEMNVSTLELGDSALYLCASAPGGEGTDTQYFGPGTRLTVL.

This rearrangement joins TRBV11-2 to TRBJ1-5; 7 nucleotides match TRBD1. The J segment lost 2 bases and the V segment lost 5 bases, leaving 3 bases of the junction unmatched. The CDR3 runs to 14 residues. Germline assignment: CDR1 SGHAT and CDR2 FQNNGV. The CDR3 nucleotides are TGTGCCAGCAGCCCCACAGGGGGCAATCAGCCCCAGCATTTT. As protein: CASSPTGGNQPQHF.

A note on this clone: The sample has other DNA sequences that encode this CDR3 too. This sequence joins TRBV6-5 and TRBJ1-4; no firm D call. CDR3 size: 15 residues. Trimming left V 5 bases short and J 0 bases short, with 10 bases between. Germline values: CDR1 MNHEY, CDR2 SVGAGI. The CDR3 sequence is CASSPGPATNEKLFF. The CDR3 DNA follows: TGTGCCAGCAGTCCAGGTCCTGCAACTAATGAAAAACTGTTTTTT.

J is TRBJ2-5 and V is TRBV6-1; 8 bases align to TRBD2. Germline V lookup: CDR1 MNHNS, CDR2 SASEGT. The CDR3 runs to 16 residues. The trim removed 4 bases at V and 5 bases at J, leaving 12 bases unmatched. This chain's CDR3 is CASSASRGGYGETQYF. The CDR3 bases are TGTGCCAGCAGTGCGTCCCGGGGGGGCTACGGGGAGACCCAGTACTTC.

This chain uses TRBV18 with TRBJ1-2; no clear D. The CDR3 spans 14 residues. Looked up from germline, CDR1 is KGHSH and CDR2 is LQKENI. V lost 2 bases and J 4 bases, leaving 11 bases between the germline ends. The CDR3 sequence: CASSPGQDIYGYTF. CDR3 bases: TGTGCCAGCTCACCAGGGCAAGATATCTATGGCTACACCTTC.

This clone was counted a single time. J is TRBJ1-2 and V is TRBV19, with D perhaps matching TRBD1 (6 bases). Trimming cost V 2 bases and J 4 bases, with 11 bases left between them. Germline CDR1 and CDR2: LNHDA and SQIVND (reference sequence). The length of the CDR3 is 14 residues. CDR3 in amino acids: CASSIMEQGYGYTF. The CDR3 DNA reads as TGTGCCAGTAGTATAATGGAACAGGGCTATGGCTACACCTTC.

Here the CDR3 reads CASSTDSGGRETQYF. The CDR3 nucleotides read TGTGCCAGCAGCACGGACTCGGGGGGGAGGGAGACCCAGTACTTC. This chain connects TRBV2 to TRBJ2-5; 8 nucleotides agree with TRBD2. There are 15 residues in the CDR3. The trim removed 6 bases at V and 5 bases at J, leaving 11 bases unmatched. Germline assignment: CDR1 SNHLY and CDR2 FYNNEI.

CDR3 protein: CASSSGQGSYEQYF. The CDR3 region has the DNA TGTGCCAGCAGCTCGGGACAGGGATCGTACGAGCAGTACTTC. This chain links TRBV5-4 with TRBJ2-7, with 9 bases aligning to TRBD1. The CDR3 loop spans 14 amino acids. V lost 3 bases to trimming and J lost 4 bases; unmatched junction nucleotides: 5. CDR1 and CDR2 (germline): SGHNT, YYREEE (reference sequence). The full variable domain, completed using reference TRBV5-4 and TRBJ2-7, is ETGVTQSPTHLIKTRGQQVTLRCSSQSGHNTVSWYQQALGQGPQFIFQYYREEENGRGNFPPRFSGLQFPNYSSELNVNALELDDSALYLCASSSGQGSYEQYFGPGTRLTVT.

This chain uses TRBV6-1 with TRBJ1-1, with D tentatively TRBD1 (5 bases). Germline V lookup: CDR1 MNHNS, CDR2 SASEGT. The CDR3 runs to 15 residues. V was shortened by 2 bases and J by 6 bases, with 16 bases between the two germline ends. CDR3 bases: TGTGCCAGCAGTGAAAGTCAGGGCGGACACGCTGAAGCTTTCTTT. It is translated as CASSESQGGHAEAFF.

J is TRBJ2-7 and V is TRBV18, with 10 bases matching TRBD1. Per germline, CDR1 KGHSH and CDR2 LQKENI. After removal of 5 bases from V and 6 bases from J, the junction contained 7 bases not matched to a gene. The CDR3 has 14 residues. CDR3 protein: CASSSAGTGVEQYF. CDR3 bases: TGTGCCAGCTCATCAGCCGGGACAGGGGTCGAGCAGTACTTC.

The CDR3 nucleotides read TGTGCCAGTAACCCCGGGCAGGGGGAAACTGAAGCTTTCTTT. It encodes CASNPGQGETEAFF. The chain links TRBV19 to TRBJ1-1; TRBD1 agrees at 7 bases. Germline CDR1 is LNHDA and CDR2 is SQIVND (reference sequence). V gave up 7 bases and J gave up 5 bases; unmatched junction bases: 10. The CDR3 contains 14 residues.